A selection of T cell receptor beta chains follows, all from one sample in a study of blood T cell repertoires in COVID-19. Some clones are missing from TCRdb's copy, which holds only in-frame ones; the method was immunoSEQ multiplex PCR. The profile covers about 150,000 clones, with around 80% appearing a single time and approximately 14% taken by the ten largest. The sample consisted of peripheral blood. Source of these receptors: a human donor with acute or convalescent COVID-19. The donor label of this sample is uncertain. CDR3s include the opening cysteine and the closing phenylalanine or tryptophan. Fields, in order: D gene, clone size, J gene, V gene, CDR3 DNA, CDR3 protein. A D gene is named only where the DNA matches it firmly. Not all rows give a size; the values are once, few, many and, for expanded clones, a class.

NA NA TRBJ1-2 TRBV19 TGTGCCAGTAGTGTAGGGGCTGGCGTTGGCTACACCTTC CASSVGAGVGYTF
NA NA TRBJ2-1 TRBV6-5 TGTGCCAGCAGTTACTCTGGCTCTAGCCAATACAATGAGCAGTTCTTC CASSYSGSSQYNEQFF
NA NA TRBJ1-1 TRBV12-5 TGTGCTAGTTCGACTGGAGGAACCACTGAAGCTTTCTTT CASSTGGTTEAFF
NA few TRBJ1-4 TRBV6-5 TGTGCCAGCAGTTCTCCTTTGAGGGCTCTTAATGAAAAACTGTTTTTT CASSSPLRALNEKLFF
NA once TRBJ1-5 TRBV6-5 TGTGCCAGCAGTAGAACGGGGATTTGGCCCCAGCATTTT CASSRTGIWPQHF
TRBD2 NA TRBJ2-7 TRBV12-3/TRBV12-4 TGTGCCAGTGCCCGGGGGGGCTACGAGCAGTACTTC CASARGGYEQYF
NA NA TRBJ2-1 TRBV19 TGTGCCAGTAGTATATCGGCTCGGTACAGTAACAATGAGCAGTTCTTC CASSISARYSNNEQFF
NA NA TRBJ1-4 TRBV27 TGTGCCAGCAGCGGAGATGGAGAAAAACTGTTTTTT CASSGDGEKLFF
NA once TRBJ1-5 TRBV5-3 TGTGCCAGAAGCTTGGTGTCCCAGGGTAGCAATCAGCCCCAGCATTTT CARSLVSQGSNQPQHF
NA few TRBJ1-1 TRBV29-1 TGCAGCGGCCATCGAGGGAACACTGAAGCTTTCTTT CSGHRGNTEAFF
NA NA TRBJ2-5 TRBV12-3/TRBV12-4 TGTGCCAGCAGTTTTCTGTCGACCCAGTACTTC CASSFLSTQYF
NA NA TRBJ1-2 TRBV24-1 TGTGCCACCAGTGCTAGGGGCTTCGGCTATGGCTACACCTTC CATSARGFGYGYTF
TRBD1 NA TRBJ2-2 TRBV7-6 TGTGCCAGCAGCAATTCTGACAGGGGGCAAGGAAGAACCGGGGAGCTGTTTTTT CASSNSDRGQGRTGELFF
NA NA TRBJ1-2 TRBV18 TGTGCCAGCTCACAGGGGGTAAACTATGGCTACACCTTC CASSQGVNYGYTF
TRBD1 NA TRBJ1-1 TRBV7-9 TGTGCCAGCCTAACAGGGGTGAACACTGAAGCTTTCTTT CASLTGVNTEAFF
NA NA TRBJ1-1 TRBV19 TGTGCCAGTAGTATAAGTGGACTGATGAACACTGAAGCTTTCTTT CASSISGLMNTEAFF
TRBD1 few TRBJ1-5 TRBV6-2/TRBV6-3 TGTGCCAGCAGTCGACCACAGGGACAGGGGATTCAGCCCCAGCATTTT CASSRPQGQGIQPQHF
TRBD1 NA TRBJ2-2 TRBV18 TGTGCCAGCTCACTCGGACAGGGGGAAATCACCGGGGAGCTGTTTTTT CASSLGQGEITGELFF
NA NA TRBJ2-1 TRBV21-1 TGTGCCAGCAGCAAACGGTCTAATGAGCAGTTCTTC CASSKRSNEQFF
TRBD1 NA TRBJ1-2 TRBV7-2 TGTGCCAGCAGCTCAACCGGACAGGGGAGGGGAGGATACACCTTC CASSSTGQGRGGYTF
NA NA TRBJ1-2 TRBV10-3 TGTGCCATCAGTGATTCCACAAATAACTATGGCTACACCTTC CAISDSTNNYGYTF
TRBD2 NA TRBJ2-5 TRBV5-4 TGTGCCAGCAGCACCTCGGGACTAGCGGGGAGAGAGACCCAGTACTTC CASSTSGLAGRETQYF
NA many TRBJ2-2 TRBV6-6 TGTGCCAGCAATTCACAAACGAACACCGGGGAGCTGTTTTTT CASNSQTNTGELFF
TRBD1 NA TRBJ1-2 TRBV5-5 TGTGCCAGCAGCTTGGTTTTACAGGGGAAAAACACCTTC CASSLVLQGKNTF
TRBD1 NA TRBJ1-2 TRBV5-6 TGTGCCAGCAGGGGACAGGGGGCCTATGGCTACACCTTC CASRGQGAYGYTF
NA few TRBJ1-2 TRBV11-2 TGTGCCAGTGCGGAGGGTTTTGGGAACTATGGCTACACCTTC CASAEGFGNYGYTF
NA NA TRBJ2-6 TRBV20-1 TGCAGTGCTAGTTCGGGACTCTACTCTGGGGCCAACGTCCTGACTTTC CSASSGLYSGANVLTF
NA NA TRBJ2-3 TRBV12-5 TGTGCTAGTGGTTTCTTCCAGGGGCCTAGCACAGATACGCAGTATTTT CASGFFQGPSTDTQYF
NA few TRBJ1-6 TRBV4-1 TGCGCCAGCACCCCTCTTGGACAGAGCTCCTATAATTCACCCCTCCACTTT CASTPLGQSSYNSPLHF
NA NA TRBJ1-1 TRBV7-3 TGTGCCAGCAGCTTAGCCGGGAAAGGCAGCGGGACTGAAGCTTTCTTT CASSLAGKGSGTEAFF
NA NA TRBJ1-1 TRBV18 TGTGCCAGCTCACCAACGGCTCGGGTGTTGAACACTGAAGCTTTCTTT CASSPTARVLNTEAFF
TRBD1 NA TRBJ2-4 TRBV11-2 TGTGCCAGCAGCAATTACAGGGGGGTAAAAAACATTCAGTACTTC CASSNYRGVKNIQYF
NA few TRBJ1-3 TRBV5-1 TGCGCCAGCAGCTTGGGGGCCAGCCTCTCTGGAAACACCATATATTTT CASSLGASLSGNTIYF
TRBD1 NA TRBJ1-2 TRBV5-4 TGTGCCAGCAGCTTGACCGGGACAGGGACCTATGGCTACACCTTC CASSLTGTGTYGYTF
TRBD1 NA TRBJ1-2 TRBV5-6 TGTGCCAGCAGCTTGACAGGGGAGGTCTATGGCTACACCTTC CASSLTGEVYGYTF
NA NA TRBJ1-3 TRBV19 TGTGCCAGTAGTCCCAGGTTGTCTGGAAACACCATATATTTT CASSPRLSGNTIYF
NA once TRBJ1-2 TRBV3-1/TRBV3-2 TGTGCCAGCAGCCACGGGGGTCGAGGCTACACCTTC CASSHGGRGYTF
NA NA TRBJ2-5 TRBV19 TGTGCCAGTAGTGTGGCAGGGGTTAAAGAGACCCAGTACTTC CASSVAGVKETQYF
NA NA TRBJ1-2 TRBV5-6 TGTGCCAGCAGCCCTTCGCCTGAGAACTATGGCTACACCTTC CASSPSPENYGYTF
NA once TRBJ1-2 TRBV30 TGTGCCTGCCTTAATAACTATGGCTACACCTTC CACLNNYGYTF
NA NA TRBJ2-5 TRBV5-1 TGCGCCAGCAGCTTGGGGCTGGCCGGAGGAGAGACCCAGTACTTC CASSLGLAGGETQYF
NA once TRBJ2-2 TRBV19 TGTGCCAGTAGCAATGGGAGAGCAGGGGAGCTGTTTTTT CASSNGRAGELFF
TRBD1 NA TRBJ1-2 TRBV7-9 TGTGCCGTCTACAGGGGCCTCAACTATGGCTACACCTTC CAVYRGLNYGYTF
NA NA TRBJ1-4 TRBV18 TGTGCCAGCTCACCAGGGACAAATGAAAAACTGTTTTTT CASSPGTNEKLFF